This T cell receptor (beta chain) was obtained from a study of CD8+CD57+ T cells in acquired aplastic anemia. Study-wide background: DNA recovered from sorted CD4+ and CD8+ cells had a mean of approximately 3.2 ug.

Previously, flow cytometry had revealed CD8+CD57+ cell expansion in the patients chosen for sequencing. Patients uniformly had severe acquired aplastic anemia. Blood came from patients not yet given any therapy. Study conclusions and caveats: Overlapping CD8+ CDR3 repertoires of patients and controls contained approximately 28 shared sequences.

The TCR beta profiling, which covered VDJ combination and CDR3 sequence, was carried out using genomic DNA as the template. TCRdb re-called the reads with MiXCR, one entry per CDR3 protein. The sample has under 200,000 distinct CDR3 sequences; more than 45% are singletons. With 4 bases removed from V and 8 bases from J, the gap between germline ends came to 9 bases. CDR1 is MNHEY and CDR2 is SVGEGT in the germline V gene. CDR3 size: 13 residues. This clonotype was picked up many times. Antigen specificity is unknown. This sequence was found in a human donor with aplastic anemia. The sample comprised sorted CD4+, CD8+, or CD8+CD57+ T cells (not recorded which) from PBMCs. The J gene is TRBJ1-6, the V gene TRBV6-2 or TRBV6-3; no reliable D call. The CDR3 here is CASSFSTYSPLHF. CDR3 nucleotides: TGTGCCAGCAGTTTTTCGACCTATTCACCCCTCCACTTT.